A single sample is the source of the 5 T cell receptor beta chains below, sequenced in a study of T cells in Graves' hyperthyroidism and ophthalmopathy. Template material for amplifying TCR beta CDR3 regions consisted of RNA transcripts. TCR CDR3 regions were first amplified by RT-PCR with HTBI primers. MiXCR, run by TCRdb on the multiplex PCR reads, gives a single entry per CDR3 protein. The sample shows approximately 150,000 distinct CDR3 sequences, over 7.5% of them seen only once. The sample comprised blood. These receptors came from a woman between 18 and 30 years old with Graves' hyperthyroidism that later progressed to Graves' ophthalmopathy.

This clonotype was seen ten or more times. V gene TRBV29-1 combines with J gene TRBJ1-1; D is unclear. This CDR3 region has 12 residues. V shed 7 bases and J shed 4 bases, with 13 bases lying between them. Germline V gene data show CDR1 as SQVTM and CDR2 as ANQGSEA. The DNA for the CDR3 is TGCAGCGCAGTGGACGGTATCACTGAAGCTTTCTTT. Protein product: CSAVDGITEAFF.

This clonotype was seen ten or more times. The chain combines TRBV9 with TRBJ1-2; no clear D gene. The V gene's germline CDR1 is SGDLS and CDR2 YYNGEE. This CDR3 has 12 residues. V was pared by 2 bases and J by 7 bases, with 9 bases between. The CDR3 DNA reads as TGTGCCAGCAGCGTTGAAGCTCGTGGCTACACCTTC. Its protein product is CASSVEARGYTF.

The J gene is TRBJ1-2, the V gene TRBV10-3, with 8 bases that match TRBD1. The germline V gene has CDR1 ENHRY and CDR2 SYGVKD. V shed 6 bases and J 3 bases; nucleotides not matched to a gene: 6. CDR3 length equals 14 residues. CDR3 protein: CAIRETGVDYGYTF. CDR3 in DNA: TGTGCCATCAGAGAGACAGGGGTGGACTATGGCTACACCTTC.

The chain carries TRBV2 and TRBJ2-3; perhaps TRBD2 as D (7 bases). The CDR3 has 17 residues. Germline V gene data show CDR1 as SNHLY and CDR2 as FYNNEI. With 6 bases removed from V and 4 bases from J, the gap between germline ends came to 23 bases. Here the CDR3 DNA reads TGTGCCAGCAGAGCTCCAGGGTGGGGGGGGGGGCCAGATACGCAGTATTTT. Amino acid sequence: CASRAPGWGGGPDTQYF.

About this clonotype itself: A read error may explain this, as a much larger clone is one base away. This sequence joins TRBV29-1 and TRBJ2-7; 7 bases match TRBD1. Germline assignment: CDR1 SQVTM and CDR2 ANQGSEA. V gave up 1 base and J gave up 5 bases; unmatched junction bases: 11. CDR3 length: 15 amino acids. Here the CDR3 reads CSVEGLQGVPHEQYF. In DNA, the CDR3 is TGCAGCGTTGAAGGTCTGCAGGGGGTCCCCCACGAGCAGTACTTC.